This entry describes one T cell receptor beta chain. These data are taken from a study of OX40 agonist ivuxolimab in advanced cancers. The wider study: The dose-escalation group included hepatocellular carcinoma, melanoma, renal cell carcinoma and head and neck cancer.

Clones were read by immunoSEQ multiplex PCR, and TCRdb kept only the in-frame ones, dropping some. The sample has approximately 65,000 clones; more than 90% are singletons. CDR3 length: 15 amino acids. With 2 bases clipped from V and 1 base from J, the junction kept 4 bases outside the gene matches. Germline lookup yields CDR1 SGHDN and CDR2 FVKESK. The material sequenced was CD4+ or CD8+ T cells sorted from blood, taken in a trial of the OX40 agonist ivuxolimab. The receptor was derived from an adult with an advanced solid tumor such as melanoma, head and neck, liver or kidney cancer. V and J are TRBV14 and TRBJ2-5; 7 nucleotides match TRBD1. The CDR3: CASSQNRGPQETQYF. In nucleotides, the CDR3 is TGTGCCAGCAGCCAAAACAGGGGCCCCCAAGAGACCCAGTACTTC.